Sequencing of this T cell receptor beta chain was carried out in a study of cytomegalovirus exposure and HLA in healthy donors. As to this clone: Its antigen is unknown.

Germline lookup yields CDR1 SGDLS and CDR2 YYNGEE. The CDR3 covers 14 residues. Germline trimming cut 4 bases from V and 5 bases from J; bases unmatched to any gene: 9. Primers for the PCR totalled 60 Vbeta and 13 Jbeta. The assay was immunoSEQ multiplex PCR, and TCRdb's table has in-frame clones only and misses some. The data contain about 190,000 clones, more than 70% of them singletons. Study findings and constraints: Through in vitro validation, three CMV-associated chains were shown to be specific for CMV antigens.

The source of this sequence is a man in his forties in good health and CMV-seropositive. The source material was PBMCs. The rearrangement links TRBV9 to TRBJ2-7; 7 bases align to TRBD1. CDR3 sequence reads: CASSPRQGRDEQYF. In DNA, the CDR3 is TGTGCCAGCAGCCCACGACAGGGACGGGACGAGCAGTACTTC.